This TCR beta chain is from a study of early T cells in non-severe SARS-CoV-2 infection. Whole-study context: The chains were unpaired, and the sequenced material was bulk RNA from unsorted whole blood.

This clonotype was counted ten times or more. Its target is not known. Individual cDNA molecules were tagged with unique molecular identifiers. TCRdb reanalysed the 5' RACE reads using MiXCR and keeps one entry per CDR3 protein. The sample consists of just over 95,000 distinct CDR3 sequences, 8% to 13% of them appearing once. General study results and limits: Matches to VDJdb favored anti-spike CD8 responses and missed private and CD4 specificities.

The V gene's germline CDR1 is MNHEY and CDR2 SMNVEV (reference sequence). The CDR3 consists of 16 residues. Between the trimmed V and J ends, which lost 1 base and 2 bases, there was a span of 15 bases. The source material was whole blood. This clonotype was sampled from an adult who was a healthcare worker with PCR-confirmed SARS-CoV-2 infection or an uninfected control (not recorded which). V and J are TRBV27 and TRBJ2-7; TRBD2 is a possible D gene (6 bases). CDR3 coding DNA: TGTGCCAGCAGTTTATATGGGTACGGGAGAGCCTACGAGCAGTACTTC. This gives the protein CASSLYGYGRAYEQYF.